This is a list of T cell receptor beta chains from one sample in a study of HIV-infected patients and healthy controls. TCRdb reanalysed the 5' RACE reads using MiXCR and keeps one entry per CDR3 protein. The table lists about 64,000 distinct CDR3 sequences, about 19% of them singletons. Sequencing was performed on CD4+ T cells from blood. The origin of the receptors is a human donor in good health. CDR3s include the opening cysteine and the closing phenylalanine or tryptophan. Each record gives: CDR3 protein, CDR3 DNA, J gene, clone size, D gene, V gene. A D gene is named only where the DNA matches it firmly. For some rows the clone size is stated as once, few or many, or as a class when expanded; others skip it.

CDR3aa: CASSVTHEQYF
CDR3nt: TGTGCCAGCAGTGTTACCCACGAGCAGTACTTC
j_gene: TRBJ2-7
abundance: -
d_gene: -
v_gene: TRBV12-3/TRBV12-4

CDR3aa: CSARDAQGAREKLFF
CDR3nt: TGCAGTGCTAGAGATGCCCAGGGGGCACGAGAAAAACTGTTTTTT
j_gene: TRBJ1-4
abundance: many
d_gene: TRBD1
v_gene: TRBV20-1

CDR3aa: CASSFSGLSSYNEQFF
CDR3nt: TGTGCCAGCAGCTTTAGCGGGTTGAGCTCCTACAATGAGCAGTTCTTC
j_gene: TRBJ2-1
abundance: few
d_gene: TRBD2
v_gene: TRBV6-2/TRBV6-3

CDR3aa: CASSKEEPCGGSGTTYNEQFF
CDR3nt: TGTGCCAGCAGCAAAGAAGAGCCCTGTGGGGGTAGCGGGACAACCTACAATGAGCAGTTCTTC
j_gene: TRBJ2-1
abundance: many
d_gene: -
v_gene: TRBV21-1

CDR3aa: CSASRAQINTEAFF
CDR3nt: TGCAGTGCTTCCCGGGCCCAGATAAACACTGAAGCTTTCTTT
j_gene: TRBJ1-1
abundance: many
d_gene: -
v_gene: TRBV20-1

CDR3aa: CASSLGGGDYNEQFF
CDR3nt: TGTGCCAGCAGCTTGGGCGGGGGGGACTACAATGAGCAGTTCTTC
j_gene: TRBJ2-1
abundance: -
d_gene: TRBD2
v_gene: TRBV5-4

CDR3aa: CASSYEARQPQHF
CDR3nt: TGTGCCAGCAGTTACGAAGCGAGGCAGCCCCAGCATTTT
j_gene: TRBJ1-5
abundance: many
d_gene: -
v_gene: TRBV6-6

CDR3aa: CSAQDRGTEAFF
CDR3nt: TGCAGTGCTCAAGACAGGGGTACTGAAGCTTTCTTT
j_gene: TRBJ1-1
abundance: few
d_gene: TRBD1
v_gene: TRBV20-1

CDR3aa: CASSPPESGMNTEAFF
CDR3nt: TGTGCCAGCTCACCACCGGAATCGGGAATGAACACTGAAGCTTTCTTT
j_gene: TRBJ1-1
abundance: -
d_gene: -
v_gene: TRBV18

CDR3aa: CASSRWEHVHTGELFF
CDR3nt: TGTGCCAGCAGCCGCTGGGAACACGTACATACCGGGGAGCTGTTTTTT
j_gene: TRBJ2-2
abundance: many
d_gene: -
v_gene: TRBV3-1

CDR3aa: CSVHRDYNEQFF
CDR3nt: TGCAGCGTACACCGGGACTACAATGAGCAGTTCTTC
j_gene: TRBJ2-1
abundance: many
d_gene: -
v_gene: TRBV29-1

CDR3aa: CASSIVSSQETQYF
CDR3nt: TGTGCCAGTAGTATTGTTAGCAGCCAAGAGACCCAGTACTTC
j_gene: TRBJ2-5
abundance: -
d_gene: -
v_gene: TRBV19

CDR3aa: CASRFGQGTEAFF
CDR3nt: TGTGCCAGCAGATTCGGACAGGGCACTGAAGCTTTCTTT
j_gene: TRBJ1-1
abundance: few
d_gene: TRBD1
v_gene: TRBV7-9

CDR3aa: CASSLGPLGQGSSYEQYF
CDR3nt: TGCGCCAGCAGCTTGGGTCCTCTCGGGCAGGGGAGCTCCTACGAGCAGTACTTC
j_gene: TRBJ2-7
abundance: few
d_gene: -
v_gene: TRBV5-1

CDR3aa: CASSDAQYMNTEAFF
CDR3nt: TGTGCCAGCAGTGACGCACAATACATGAACACTGAAGCTTTCTTT
j_gene: TRBJ1-1
abundance: -
d_gene: -
v_gene: TRBV25-1

CDR3aa: CASSRSGNTGELFF
CDR3nt: TGTGCCAGCAGCCGTTCCGGGAACACCGGGGAGCTGTTTTTT
j_gene: TRBJ2-2
abundance: -
d_gene: -
v_gene: TRBV7-2

CDR3aa: CSVVTGLGNTIYF
CDR3nt: TGCAGCGTTGTCACAGGGTTAGGAAACACCATATATTTT
j_gene: TRBJ1-3
abundance: few
d_gene: -
v_gene: TRBV29-1

CDR3aa: CASGGQGYYGYTF
CDR3nt: TGTGCTAGTGGGGGACAGGGATACTATGGCTACACCTTC
j_gene: TRBJ1-2
abundance: -
d_gene: TRBD1
v_gene: TRBV12-5

CDR3aa: CASSLEGRLQTYQPQHF
CDR3nt: TGTGCCAGCAGCTTAGAGGGGCGCTTACAGACTTATCAGCCCCAGCATTTT
j_gene: TRBJ1-5
abundance: -
d_gene: -
v_gene: TRBV28

CDR3aa: CASSELGVSRYEQYF
CDR3nt: TGTGCCAGTAGTGAACTGGGAGTTAGTCGCTACGAGCAGTACTTC
j_gene: TRBJ2-7
abundance: -
d_gene: -
v_gene: TRBV19

CDR3aa: CASSRPGGLQETQYF
CDR3nt: TGTGCCAGCAGCAGGCCGGGAGGGCTTCAAGAGACCCAGTACTTC
j_gene: TRBJ2-5
abundance: -
d_gene: TRBD2
v_gene: TRBV12-3/TRBV12-4

CDR3aa: CASSLPSSSYEQYF
CDR3nt: TGTGCCAGCAGCCTACCCTCGAGCTCCTACGAGCAGTACTTC
j_gene: TRBJ2-7
abundance: -
d_gene: -
v_gene: TRBV7-2

CDR3aa: CASSEPRQRREQFF
CDR3nt: TGTGCCAGCAGTGAACCACGTCAAAGACGTGAGCAGTTCTTC
j_gene: TRBJ2-1
abundance: -
d_gene: -
v_gene: TRBV6-1

CDR3aa: CASSQETQRAEAFF
CDR3nt: TGTGCCAGCAGCCAAGAAACTCAAAGGGCTGAAGCTTTCTTT
j_gene: TRBJ1-1
abundance: many
d_gene: -
v_gene: TRBV4-2